This T cell receptor (beta chain) was sequenced for a study of shared clonotypes between healthy human individuals. CDR3 length: 13 residues. The V gene lost 4 bases and the J gene lost 6 bases, with 13 bases spanning the gap. The germline gives CDR1 SGDLS, CDR2 YYNGEE. Terminally differentiated effector memory CD45RA+ cells were excluded from the naive CD8 cells, which were CD45RO-negative and positively selected for CCR7. Each cell subset's genomic DNA was divided evenly among several immunoSEQ plates. Profiling relied on immunoSEQ multiplex PCR, and the TCRdb table lists in-frame clones only, not all of them. The sample yields about 2 million clones, about 95% seen once.

V and J are TRBV9 and TRBJ1-1, with D possibly matching TRBD1 (6 bases). The material sequenced was naive CD8+ T cells sorted from blood. This TCR was recovered from a man younger than 35 in good health. In nucleotides, the CDR3 is TGTGCCAGCAGCCCCTCCGGGGGCCCTGAAGCTTTCTTT. This gives the protein CASSPSGGPEAFF.